Listed below are T cell receptor beta chains from one sample, sequenced in a study of blood T cell repertoires in COVID-19. Only in-frame clones appear in the TCRdb table, and some are missing; sequencing was by immunoSEQ multiplex PCR. The sample has 400,000 to 550,000 clones, more than 85% seen once. The sequencing sample was made of peripheral blood. These receptors all come from a woman aged 25 to 39 with acute or convalescent COVID-19. CDR3s include the opening cysteine and the closing phenylalanine or tryptophan. A D gene is named only where the DNA matches it firmly. Only part of the rows carry a size: once, few, many, or a class if the clone is expanded.

cdr3_length	d_call	v_call	j_call	clone_size	cdr3_aa	cdr3_nt
13	NA	TRBV2	TRBJ1-4	few	CASIPRVNEKLFF	TGTGCCAGCATTCCTCGGGTCAATGAAAAACTGTTTTTT
14	TRBD1	TRBV19	TRBJ1-2	NA	CASSRDRVDYGYTF	TGTGCCAGTAGCCGGGACAGGGTCGATTATGGCTACACCTTC
17	TRBD1	TRBV9	TRBJ1-2	NA	CASSNVGGGASPYGYTF	TGTGCCAGCAGCAACGTTGGAGGGGGCGCGTCCCCCTATGGCTACACCTTC
14	TRBD1	TRBV5-1	TRBJ1-6	NA	CASSQTGVNSPLHF	TGCGCCAGCAGCCAAACAGGGGTTAATTCACCCCTCCACTTT
16	TRBD2	TRBV5-1	TRBJ2-5	NA	CASSLGLAGGMETQYF	TGCGCCAGCAGCCTCGGACTAGCGGGAGGCATGGAGACCCAGTACTTC
17	NA	TRBV6-2/TRBV6-3	TRBJ1-6	NA	CASSYHRFRDYGSPLHF	TGTGCCAGCAGTTACCACCGATTCCGGGATTATGGTTCACCCCTCCACTTT
12	TRBD1	TRBV6-5	TRBJ2-1	NA	CASSATRDSQFF	TGTGCCAGCAGCGCTACCCGGGACAGCCAGTTCTTC
12	NA	TRBV27	TRBJ2-7	once	CASSPGSYEQYF	TGTGCCAGCTCCCCCGGGTCCTACGAGCAGTACTTC
12	TRBD1	TRBV19	TRBJ1-6	once	CASTPGTGILHF	TGTGCCAGTACCCCGGGGACAGGAATACTCCACTTT
15	TRBD2	TRBV6-5	TRBJ2-7	NA	CASSYFREVPYEQYF	TGTGCCAGCAGTTATTTTCGGGAGGTTCCCTACGAGCAGTACTTC
16	NA	TRBV15	TRBJ2-7	NA	CATSRRVAGGVGGQYF	TGTGCCACCAGCAGGAGGGTAGCTGGGGGCGTCGGCGGGCAGTACTTC
18	NA	TRBV21-1	TRBJ2-7	once	CASTALPQGPTGFHEQYF	TGTGCCAGCACCGCCCTCCCTCAAGGCCCCACGGGATTCCACGAGCAGTACTTC
19	TRBD1	TRBV7-6	TRBJ2-6	once	CASSPRDRVSIDGANVLTF	TGTGCCAGCAGCCCCAGGGACAGGGTCTCGATCGACGGGGCCAACGTCCTGACTTTC
16	NA	TRBV5-5	TRBJ2-1	NA	CASSPTGGYPPMLQFF	TGTGCCAGCAGCCCCACGGGTGGGTACCCCCCGATGTTACAGTTCTTC
15	NA	TRBV7-6	TRBJ2-1	NA	CASSLTVVPYNEQFF	TGTGCCAGCAGCTTAACGGTAGTCCCCTACAATGAGCAGTTCTTC
14	TRBD1	TRBV5-4	TRBJ1-5	NA	CASSLQGEGQPQHF	TGTGCCAGCAGCTTACAGGGGGAAGGTCAGCCCCAGCATTTT
18	NA	TRBV25-1	TRBJ2-1	NA	CASSEPRTLFKGGNEQFF	TGTGCCAGCAGTGAACCCCGGACGCTCTTCAAAGGGGGCAATGAGCAGTTCTTC
14	TRBD1	TRBV28	TRBJ1-5	NA	CASSYEGARQPQHF	TGTGCCAGCAGTTACGAGGGGGCTCGGCAGCCCCAGCATTTT
16	NA	TRBV27	TRBJ2-6	NA	CASSPRAGPGANVLTF	TGTGCCAGCAGTCCCAGAGCAGGGCCTGGGGCCAACGTCCTGACTTTC
13	NA	TRBV27	TRBJ1-1	NA	CASRMGGNTEAFF	TGTGCCAGCAGGATGGGGGGGAACACTGAAGCTTTCTTT
15	NA	TRBV7-8	TRBJ1-6	NA	CASSLGGGANSPLHF	TGTGCCAGCAGCCTAGGGGGGGGTGCCAATTCACCCCTCCACTTT
15	TRBD1	TRBV24-1	TRBJ1-5	once	CATSDSRTGDQPQHF	TGTGCCACCAGTGATTCTCGGACAGGGGATCAGCCCCAGCATTTT